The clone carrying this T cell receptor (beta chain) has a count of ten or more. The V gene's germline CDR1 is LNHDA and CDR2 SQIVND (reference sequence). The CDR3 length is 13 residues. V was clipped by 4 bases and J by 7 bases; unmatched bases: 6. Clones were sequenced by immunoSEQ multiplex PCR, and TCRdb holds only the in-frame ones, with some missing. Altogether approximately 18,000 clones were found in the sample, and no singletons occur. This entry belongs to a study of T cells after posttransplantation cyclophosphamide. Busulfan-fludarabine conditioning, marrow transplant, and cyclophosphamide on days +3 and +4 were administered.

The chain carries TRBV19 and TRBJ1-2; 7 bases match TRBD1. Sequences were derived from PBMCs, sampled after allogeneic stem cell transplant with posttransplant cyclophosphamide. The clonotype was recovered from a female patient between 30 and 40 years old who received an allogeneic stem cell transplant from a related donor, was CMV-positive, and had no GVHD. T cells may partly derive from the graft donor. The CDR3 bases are TGTGCCAGTAGTACAGACAGGGTTTTTGGCTACACCTTC. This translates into CASSTDRVFGYTF.